The 18 T cell receptor beta chains below were found in one sample sequenced in a study of chemoradiotherapy in HPV16-positive cancers. The repertoire was sequenced with immunoSEQ multiplex PCR; TCRdb's copy has only in-frame clones and lacks some. Counted here are tens of thousands of clones, around 84% occurring once; the ten biggest clones make up less than 6%. Sample: blood, taken from a patient who underwent chemoradiotherapy. These TCRs come from a human donor with HPV-associated anogenital cancer.

This clone occurred a few times. The genes are TRBV9 and TRBJ1-2; a possible D gene is TRBD1 (5 bases). The CDR3 runs 13 residues. The V end lost 1 base, the J end lost 4 bases, and 8 bases lay between the germline ends. CDR1 is SGDLS, CDR2 YYNGEE, per germline. The CDR3 DNA reads as TGTGCCAGCAGCGTACAGGGATCCTATGGCTACACCTTC. It specifies CASSVQGSYGYTF.

This clone has more than one count but fewer than ten. The J gene is TRBJ2-7, the V gene TRBV4-1, with TRBD2 identical over 11 bases. J gave up 5 bases and V 3 bases, and 12 bases lay outside the gene matches. The CDR3 spans 17 residues. The germline V gene has CDR1 MGHRA and CDR2 YSYEKL. The CDR3 sequence: CASSQVSGGALQDEQYF. CDR3 in DNA: TGCGCCAGCAGCCAGGTTAGCGGGGGGGCCCTGCAGGACGAGCAGTACTTC.

The chain recombines TRBV5-4 with TRBJ1-5; D uncertain. CDR1 and CDR2 from the germline V gene are SGHNT and YYREEE (reference sequence). Trimming took 2 bases from V and 0 from J, leaving 6 bases between them. The length of the CDR3 is 14 residues. CDR3 residues: CASSFGYSNQPQHF. The DNA of the CDR3 is TGTGCCAGCAGCTTCGGGTATAGCAATCAGCCCCAGCATTTT.

The chain links TRBV5-4 to TRBJ2-5; D not certain. The CDR3 length is 14 residues. The ends were cut back, 1 base at V and 5 bases at J, with 12 bases in the middle. Germline-derived CDR1 and CDR2 are SGHNT and YYREEE (reference sequence). Here the CDR3 DNA reads TGTGCCAGCAGCTTGTCTCAGCACTCGGAGACCCAGTACTTC. Protein sequence: CASSLSQHSETQYF.

The chain has TRBV6-1 and TRBJ2-5; D possibly corresponds to TRBD2 (6 bases). Germline CDR1 MNHNS, CDR2 SASEGT. V was clipped by 1 base and J by 5 bases, with 17 bases between them. This CDR3 region has 16 residues. The CDR3 region is CASSEGRGGVRETQYF. Written as DNA, the CDR3 is TGTGCCAGCAGTGAAGGGCGGGGTGGTGTTCGGGAGACCCAGTACTTC.

The rearrangement links TRBV2 to TRBJ1-5; D uncertain. CDR1 and CDR2 (germline): SNHLY, FYNNEI. CDR3 length: 14 amino acids. Trimming removed 5 bases at V and 2 bases at J, with 10 bases between. In DNA, the CDR3 is TGTGCCAGCAGTAGGGAGGGCGGCAATCAGCCCCAGCATTTT. Its translation is CASSREGGNQPQHF.

This chain links TRBV28 with TRBJ1-6, with 8 bases that match TRBD1. The CDR3 sequence is 14 residues long. CDR1 and CDR2 from the germline V gene are MDHEN and SYDVKM. Trimming removed 4 bases from V and 9 bases from J; junction bases left unmatched: 5. Here the CDR3 DNA reads TGTGCCAGCAGTTACGGACAGGGAATTTCACCCCTCCACTTT. Amino acids: CASSYGQGISPLHF. Filled out from reference TRBV28 and TRBJ1-6, the complete variable domain reads DVKVTQSSRYLVKRTGEKVFLECVQDMDHENMFWYRQDPGLGLRLIYFSYDVKMKEKGDIPEGYSVSREKKERFSLILESASTNQTSMYLCASSYGQGISPLHFGNGTRLTVT.

V gene TRBV5-5 combines with J gene TRBJ1-6; a weak D match, TRBD1 (5 bases). CDR1 and CDR2 from the germline V gene are SGHKS and YYEKEE (reference sequence). The CDR3 consists of 15 residues. V lost 4 bases, J lost 4 bases, and 12 bases lay in between. CDR3: CASSVPGQYNSPLHF. Here the CDR3 DNA reads TGTGCCAGCAGCGTGCCTGGACAATATAATTCACCCCTCCACTTT.

This clone was detected only once. An end of the junction does not agree with germline; a read error may underlie this. The chain uses TRBV18 and TRBJ1-4, with D unclear. The CDR3 has 16 residues. Germline CDR1 is KGHSH and CDR2 is LQKENI. As DNA, the CDR3 is TGTGCCAGCCCACCAAAACAAGCTGCAACTAATGAAAAACTGTTTTTT. The encoded protein is CASPPKQAATNEKLFF.

The chain combines TRBV6-1 with TRBJ2-7; weak D call: TRBD1 (6 bases). Trimming left V 3 bases short and J 3 bases short, with 12 bases between. This CDR3 comprises 14 residues. The germline V gene has CDR1 MNHNS and CDR2 SASEGT. This chain's CDR3 is CASSEERGYYEQYF. The DNA of the CDR3 is TGTGCCAGCAGTGAGGAAAGGGGGTACTACGAGCAGTACTTC.

The rearrangement joins TRBV7-9 to TRBJ1-2; D is perhaps TRBD1 (6 bases). CDR3 length: 14 amino acids. CDR1 and CDR2 (germline): SEHNR, FQNEAQ (reference sequence). V lost 5 bases to trimming and J lost 3 bases, with 13 bases between them. The CDR3: CASSPQAGDYGYTF. In DNA form, the CDR3 reads TGTGCCAGCAGCCCTCAGGCAGGGGACTATGGCTACACCTTC.

The chain uses TRBV11-3 and TRBJ2-1, with 7 bases identical to TRBD2. Germline V gene sequence: CDR1 SGHNT, CDR2 YENEEA. The CDR3 loop spans 15 amino acids. J was trimmed by 2 bases and V by 0 bases; bases with no gene match: 1. As DNA, the CDR3 is TGTGCCAGCAGCTTAGAGCGGGGGACCTACAATGAGCAGTTCTTC. It yields the protein CASSLERGTYNEQFF.

This clone was recorded once. The CDR3 loop reads CASSSNSGGLSTDTQYF. CDR3 nucleotides: TGTGCCAGCAGCTCGAATAGCGGGGGGCTTAGCACAGATACGCAGTATTTT. The rearrangement links TRBV5-5 to TRBJ2-3; 10 bases map to TRBD2. The V segment lost 3 bases and the J segment 0 bases; nucleotides outside the gene matches: 7. Per the germline V gene, CDR1 is SGHKS and CDR2 is YYEKEE (reference sequence). The CDR3 is 17 amino acids.

The chain combines TRBV18 with TRBJ1-1, with unresolved D. The CDR3 is 13 residues long. The ends were cut back, 1 base at V and 3 bases at J, with 6 bases in the middle. Looked up from germline, CDR1 is KGHSH and CDR2 is LQKENI. CDR3 sequence (DNA): TGTGCCAGCTCACCACAACGGGACACTGAAGCTTTCTTT. Its translation is CASSPQRDTEAFF. The variable domain in full, completed from reference TRBV18 and TRBJ1-1, reads NAGVMQNPRHLVRRRGQEARLRCSPMKGHSHVYWYRQLPEEGLKFMVYLQKENIIDESGMPKERFSAEFPKEGPSILRIQQVVRGDSAAYFCASSPQRDTEAFFGQGTRLTVV.

This chain uses TRBV5-1 with TRBJ2-7; 7 bases agree with TRBD1. Losses at the gene ends were 4 bases for V and 5 bases for J; bases not matched to a gene: 24. Germline CDR1 and CDR2: SGHRS and YFSETQ. The CDR3 consists of 19 residues. The CDR3 spells CASSPEPVRTGEGRNEQYF. Written as DNA, the CDR3 is TGCGCCAGCAGCCCGGAACCTGTTCGAACAGGGGAAGGAAGAAACGAGCAGTACTTC.

The rearrangement uses TRBV12-2 and TRBJ1-2; the DNA was not used to check the table's D call, TRBD1. TRBV12-2 is a listed pseudogene. The CDR3 spans 19 residues. The CDR3 protein is CASRLAKLNGQDSNYGYTF. The CDR3 region has the DNA TGTGCAAGTCGCTTAGCCAAGTTAAATGGACAGGATAGTAACTATGGCTACACCTTC.

This clone was detected only once. The chain uses TRBV10-3 and TRBJ2-6; 8 bases are a match to TRBD2. Unmatched junction bases numbered 6, after V lost 2 bases and J lost 0 bases. Germline V gene data show CDR1 as ENHRY and CDR2 as SYGVKD. The CDR3 extends over 18 amino acids. The CDR3 loop reads CAISEGTSGYSGANVLTF. For the CDR3, the DNA is TGTGCCATCAGTGAGGGAACTAGCGGTTACTCTGGGGCCAACGTCCTGACTTTC.

The genes are TRBV5-1 and TRBJ1-1, with 8 bases lining up with TRBD1. In germline, CDR1 is SGHRS, CDR2 YFSETQ. Losses at the gene ends were 4 bases for V and 1 base for J; bases not matched to a gene: 9. The CDR3 is 16 residues long. The CDR3 coding sequence is TGCGCCAGCAGCCGGGGGCCCGGGACAGGGAACACTGAAGCTTTCTTT. Protein sequence: CASSRGPGTGNTEAFF.